This T cell receptor (beta chain) originates from a study of OX40 agonist ivuxolimab in advanced cancers. Study-level background: The patients received ivuxolimab by intravenous route every 2 weeks at 0.01 to 10 mg/kg. Patients achieving partial responses numbered three: one hepatocellular carcinoma case and two cutaneous melanoma cases. Study observations and caveats: At doses 0.1 to 3.0 mg/kg, CD4+ and CD8+ clones expanded.

Repertoires were generated with immunoSEQ multiplex PCR, while TCRdb's copy carries only in-frame clones and drops some. The sample contains roughly 41,000 clones, about 88% of which appear only once. As regards this clone: Its antigen is not identified.

CDR1 is MNHEY and CDR2 is SVGAGI in the germline V gene. The V and J ends lost 7 bases and 6 bases, in that order; junction bases with no gene match: 11. The CDR3 runs to 14 residues. The specimen comprised CD4+ or CD8+ T cells sorted from blood, sampled in a trial of the OX40 agonist ivuxolimab. The chain joins TRBV6-5 to TRBJ2-7; 8 positions agree with TRBD1. The receptor's source is an adult with an advanced solid tumor such as melanoma, head and neck, liver or kidney cancer. The CDR3 loop reads CASTGGGVGSEQYF. The DNA for the CDR3 is TGTGCCAGCACAGGGGGCGGGGTGGGGTCCGAGCAGTACTTC.